The next 15 T cell receptor beta chains were all read from a single sample in a study of cytomegalovirus exposure and HLA in healthy donors. PCR used 60 Vbeta primers and 13 Jbeta primers. Here immunoSEQ multiplex PCR was the method, and the copy in TCRdb shows in-frame clones only, minus some. The data contain about 180,000 clones, around 77% of them singletons. The sequenced material came from PBMCs. The receptors were sampled from a man aged 55 to 70 in good health and CMV-seronegative.

This clone has just one count. This rearrangement joins TRBV7-9 to TRBJ2-3, with a weak D call TRBD1 (6 bases). V gave up 6 bases and J gave up 6 bases, with 7 bases separating them. CDR1 and CDR2 (germline): SEHNR, FQNEAQ (reference sequence). The CDR3 has 11 residues. The CDR3 sequence: CASSRGDTQYF. CDR3 bases: TGTGCCAGCAGTAGGGGGGATACGCAGTATTTT. Based on the CDR3 plus reference TRBV7-9 and TRBJ2-3, the full variable domain is DTGVSQNPRHKITKRGQNVTFRCDPISEHNRLYWYRQTLGQGPEFLTYFQNEAQLEKSRLLSDRFSAERPKGSFSTLEIQRTEQGDSAMYLCASSRGDTQYFGPGTRLTVL.

J is TRBJ2-1 and V is TRBV29-1; TRBD1 matches at 10 bases. The length of the CDR3 is 14 residues. V lost 1 base to trimming and J lost 12 bases; unmatched junction nucleotides: 9. Germline V gives CDR1 SQVTM, CDR2 ANQGSEA. The CDR3 DNA reads TGCAGCGTTGAAGCCGTAGGGACAGGGGAAAGGCAGTTCTTC. Amino acid sequence: CSVEAVGTGERQFF.

The chain couples TRBV9 to TRBJ2-5; 8 bases match TRBD1. Germline CDR1 reads SGDLS; CDR2 reads YYNGEE. This CDR3 has 16 residues. V dropped 3 bases and J dropped 5; count of bases not matched to a gene: 12. The CDR3: CASSAGTGTSWETQYF. CDR3 nucleotides: TGTGCCAGCAGCGCCGGGACAGGCACGTCATGGGAGACCCAGTACTTC.

This clone was detected only a few times. V and J are TRBV2 and TRBJ2-3; 9 bases are a match to TRBD1. This CDR3 spans 16 amino acids. Unmatched junction bases numbered 5, after V lost 4 bases and J lost 0 bases. The germline V gene encodes CDR1 SNHLY and CDR2 FYNNEI. CDR3 protein: CASSVQGAGSTDTQYF. The CDR3 coding sequence is TGTGCCAGCAGTGTACAGGGGGCAGGGAGCACAGATACGCAGTATTTT.

V usage is TRBV28 and J usage is TRBJ1-5; tentatively, D is TRBD1 (5 bases). The CDR3 sequence is 15 residues long. CDR1 is MDHEN and CDR2 is SYDVKM in the germline V gene. Trimming cost V 6 bases and J 2 bases, with 14 bases left between them. The DNA for the CDR3 is TGTGCCAGCAGGGAGGCGGGGGGTGGCAATCAGCCCCAGCATTTT. Its protein product is CASREAGGGNQPQHF. The entire variable domain, with the rest obtained from reference TRBV28 and TRBJ1-5, is as follows: DVKVTQSSRYLVKRTGEKVFLECVQDMDHENMFWYRQDPGLGLRLIYFSYDVKMKEKGDIPEGYSVSREKKERFSLILESASTNQTSMYLCASREAGGGNQPQHFGDGTRLSIL.

The rearrangement links TRBV19 to TRBJ2-7, with TRBD1 matching over 7 bases. V shed 5 bases, J shed 4 bases, and the junction held 11 bases outside the gene matches. CDR1 is LNHDA and CDR2 is SQIVND in the germline V gene (reference sequence). This CDR3 has 15 residues. CDR3 in amino acids: CASSPRTGTIYEQYF. In nucleotides, the CDR3 is TGTGCCAGTAGTCCCCGGACAGGCACCATTTACGAGCAGTACTTC.

V gene TRBV5-4 combines with J gene TRBJ1-2; 11 bases are shared with TRBD1. Trimming took 4 bases from V and 3 from J; bases not matched to a gene: 2. This CDR3 region has 14 residues. The V gene's germline CDR1 is SGHNT and CDR2 YYREEE (reference sequence). This CDR3 is CASSRDRGDYGYTF. CDR3 bases: TGTGCCAGCAGCCGGGACAGGGGGGACTATGGCTACACCTTC. The complete variable domain, with remaining parts taken from reference TRBV5-4 and TRBJ1-2, reads ETGVTQSPTHLIKTRGQQVTLRCSSQSGHNTVSWYQQALGQGPQFIFQYYREEENGRGNFPPRFSGLQFPNYSSELNVNALELDDSALYLCASSRDRGDYGYTFGSGTRLTVV.

This chain uses TRBV28 with TRBJ1-2; the D gene is possibly TRBD1 (6 bases). The CDR3 consists of 12 residues. Trimming removed 8 bases from V and 4 bases from J, with 11 bases in between. Germline CDR1 is MDHEN and CDR2 is SYDVKM. CDR3 bases: TGTGCCAGCTCGGGACAATTCTATGGCTACACCTTC. Amino acid sequence: CASSGQFYGYTF.

The V call is TRBV28, the J call TRBJ2-1; no clear D. V was cut by 6 bases and J by 4 bases, with 4 bases left in between. CDR1 and CDR2 from the germline V gene are MDHEN and SYDVKM. The CDR3 has 11 residues. CDR3 residues: CASSNYNEQFF. The CDR3 region has the DNA TGTGCCAGCAGCAATTACAATGAGCAGTTCTTC.

The J gene is TRBJ2-2, the V gene TRBV4-2; 9 bases match TRBD2. CDR3 length: 19 amino acids. V lost 2 bases and J lost 0; bases outside the gene matches: 10. Germline V CDR1 and CDR2: LGHNA, YNFKEQ. CDR3 sequence (DNA): TGTGCCAGCAGCCAACCGACTAGCGGAAGGACCCCGAACACCGGGGAGCTGTTTTTT. Translation: CASSQPTSGRTPNTGELFF.

The chain joins TRBV6-5 to TRBJ1-5; 7 nucleotides match TRBD1. Germline lookup yields CDR1 MNHEY and CDR2 SVGAGI. The CDR3 is made up of 15 amino acids. The junction had 4 bases not matched to a gene; V was cut back by 5 bases and J by 0 bases. The chain's CDR3 is CASSLRQGSNQPQHF. The CDR3, as DNA: TGTGCCAGCAGTCTGCGACAGGGTAGCAATCAGCCCCAGCATTTT.

Concerning this clone itself: A junction end diverges from the germline sequence, so it may reflect a read error. The chain is built from TRBV7-7 and TRBJ1-4, with a tentative D call TRBD1 (5 bases). CDR3 size: 17 residues. The germline CDR1 and CDR2 sequences are SSHAT and FNYEAQ (reference sequence). The CDR3 DNA sequence: TGTGCTAGCAGCTTAGATGGCAGGGCCCCGTCTAATGAAAAACTGTTTTTT. It translates to CASSLDGRAPSNEKLFF.

The chain links TRBV6-6 to TRBJ2-5, with 7 bases matching TRBD1. The J segment lost 1 base and the V segment lost 4 bases, leaving 6 bases of the junction unmatched. CDR1 is MNHNY, CDR2 SVGAGI, per germline (reference sequence). The CDR3 is made up of 15 amino acids. In DNA form, the CDR3 reads TGTGCCAGCAGTTCCCGGGACAGTGTCCAAGAGACCCAGTACTTC. Protein: CASSSRDSVQETQYF.

J is TRBJ2-2 and V is TRBV6-4; unclear D gene. This CDR3 comprises 14 residues. Looked up from germline, CDR1 is MRHNA and CDR2 is SNTAGT. V was cut by 3 bases and J by 0 bases, with 5 bases left in between. CDR3 nucleotides: TGTGCCAGCAGTGAACAGTCGAACACCGGGGAGCTGTTTTTT. The encoded protein is CASSEQSNTGELFF.

The rearrangement links TRBV27 to TRBJ1-1; 7 nucleotides align to TRBD1. The length of the CDR3 is 14 residues. Per the germline V gene, CDR1 is MNHEY and CDR2 is SMNVEV (reference sequence). V was clipped by 5 bases and J by 5 bases; unmatched bases: 8. CDR3 sequence: CASSRGQLTTEAFF. The CDR3 nucleotides are TGTGCCAGCAGTAGGGGACAGTTGACTACTGAAGCTTTCTTT.